The table lists the clone carrying this TCR beta chain with a few counts. Germline values: CDR1 SGHTA, CDR2 FQGNSA. The CDR3 spans 17 residues. V gave up 6 bases and J gave up 1 base; unmatched junction bases: 9. Here immunoSEQ multiplex PCR was the method, and the copy in TCRdb shows in-frame clones only, minus some. The sample consists of about 130,000 clones, roughly 88% of them appearing once. This specimen comes from a study of blood T cell repertoires in COVID-19. This receptor was identified in a human donor in a cohort sampled during active COVID-19. J is TRBJ1-3 and V is TRBV7-2; 10 bases align to TRBD1. The sample was peripheral blood. The CDR3 loop reads CASRPSGTGASGNTIYF. The CDR3 DNA sequence: TGTGCCAGCAGACCCTCCGGGACAGGGGCATCTGGAAACACCATATATTTT.